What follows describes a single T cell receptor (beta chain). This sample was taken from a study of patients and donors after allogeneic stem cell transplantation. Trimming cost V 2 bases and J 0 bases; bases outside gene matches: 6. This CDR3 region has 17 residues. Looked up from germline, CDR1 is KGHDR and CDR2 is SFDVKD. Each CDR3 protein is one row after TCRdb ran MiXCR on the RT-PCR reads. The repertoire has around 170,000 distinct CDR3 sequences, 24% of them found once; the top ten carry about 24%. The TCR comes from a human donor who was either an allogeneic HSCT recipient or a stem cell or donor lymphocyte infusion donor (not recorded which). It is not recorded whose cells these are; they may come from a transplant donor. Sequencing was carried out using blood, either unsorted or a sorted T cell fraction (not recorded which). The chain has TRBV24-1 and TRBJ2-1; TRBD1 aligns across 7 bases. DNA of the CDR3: TGTGCCACCAGTGATTCCTCCGGGACAGTCTCCTACAATGAGCAGTTCTTC. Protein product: CATSDSSGTVSYNEQFF.